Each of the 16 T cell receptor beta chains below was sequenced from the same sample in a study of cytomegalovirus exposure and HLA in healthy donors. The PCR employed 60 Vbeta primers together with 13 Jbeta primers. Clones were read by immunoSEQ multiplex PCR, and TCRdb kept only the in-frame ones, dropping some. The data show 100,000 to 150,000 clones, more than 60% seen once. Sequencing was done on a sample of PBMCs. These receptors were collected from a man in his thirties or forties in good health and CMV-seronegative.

The CDR3 bases are TGTGCCAGCAGTTTATATGAGGGGGCGAGAGGCTACACCTTC. Translation gives CASSLYEGARGYTF. The chain has TRBV27 and TRBJ1-2; 7 bases line up with TRBD1. Germline V gene lookup returns CDR1 MNHEY and CDR2 SMNVEV (reference sequence). This CDR3 comprises 14 residues. V was clipped by 1 base and J by 8 bases; unmatched bases: 7.

This chain's CDR3 is CASRRTVPVSIEKLFF. The CDR3 nucleotides are TGTGCCAGCAGGAGGACAGTCCCCGTTAGTATAGAAAAACTGTTTTTT. V and J are TRBV25-1 and TRBJ1-4; D might be TRBD1 (6 bases). The CDR3 contains 16 residues. Trimming pared 6 bases from V and 8 bases from J, leaving 22 bases between. Germline V gene data show CDR1 as MGHDK and CDR2 as SYGVNS.

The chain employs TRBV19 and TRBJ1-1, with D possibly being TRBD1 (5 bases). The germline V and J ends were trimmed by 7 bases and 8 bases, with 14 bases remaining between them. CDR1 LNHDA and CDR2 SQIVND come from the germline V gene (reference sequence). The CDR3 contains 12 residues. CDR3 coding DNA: TGTGCCAGTACCCTCAGGGCCAAGGAAGCTTTCTTT. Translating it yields CASTLRAKEAFF.

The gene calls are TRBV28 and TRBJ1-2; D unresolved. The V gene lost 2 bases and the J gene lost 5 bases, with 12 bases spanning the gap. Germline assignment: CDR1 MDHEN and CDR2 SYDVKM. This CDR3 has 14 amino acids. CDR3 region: CASSLVAGLYGYTF. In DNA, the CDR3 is TGTGCCAGCAGTTTAGTTGCAGGCTTATATGGCTACACCTTC.

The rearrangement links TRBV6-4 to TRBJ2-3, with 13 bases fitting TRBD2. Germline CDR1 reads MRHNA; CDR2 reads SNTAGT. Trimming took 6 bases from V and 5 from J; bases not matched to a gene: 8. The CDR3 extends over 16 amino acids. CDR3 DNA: TGTGCCAGCAGCTGGACTAGCGGGAGTGGGGAAGATACGCAGTATTTT. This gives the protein CASSWTSGSGEDTQYF.

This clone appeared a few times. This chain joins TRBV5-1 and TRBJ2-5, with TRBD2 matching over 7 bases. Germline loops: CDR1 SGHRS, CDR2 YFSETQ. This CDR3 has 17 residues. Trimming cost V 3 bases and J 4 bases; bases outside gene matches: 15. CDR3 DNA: TGCGCCAGCAGCTCAGGTCCGGGACGGGGGGACGGAGAGACCCAGTACTTC. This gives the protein CASSSGPGRGDGETQYF.

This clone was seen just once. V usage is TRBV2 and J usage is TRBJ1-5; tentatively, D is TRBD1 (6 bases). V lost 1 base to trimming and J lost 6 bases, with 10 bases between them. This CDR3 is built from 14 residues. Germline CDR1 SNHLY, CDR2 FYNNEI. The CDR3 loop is CASSEVGAAQPQHF. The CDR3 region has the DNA TGTGCCAGCAGTGAAGTGGGGGCGGCTCAGCCCCAGCATTTT.

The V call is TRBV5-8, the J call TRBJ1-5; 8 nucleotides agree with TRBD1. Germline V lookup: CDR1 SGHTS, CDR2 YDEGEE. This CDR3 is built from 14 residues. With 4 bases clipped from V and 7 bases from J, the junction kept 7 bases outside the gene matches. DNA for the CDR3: TGTGCCAGCAGCCCGACAGGGGACGGACAGCCCCAGCATTTT. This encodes CASSPTGDGQPQHF.

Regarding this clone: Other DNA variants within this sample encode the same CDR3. The CDR3 loop reads CASKGHLASPGETQYF. The CDR3, as DNA: TGTGCCAGTAAGGGGCACCTAGCGTCCCCAGGGGAGACCCAGTACTTC. The J gene is TRBJ2-5, the V gene TRBV19, with a tentative D call TRBD2 (6 bases). Germline assignment: CDR1 LNHDA and CDR2 SQIVND (reference sequence). Trimming pared 7 bases from V and 5 bases from J, leaving 23 bases between. The CDR3 is made up of 16 amino acids.

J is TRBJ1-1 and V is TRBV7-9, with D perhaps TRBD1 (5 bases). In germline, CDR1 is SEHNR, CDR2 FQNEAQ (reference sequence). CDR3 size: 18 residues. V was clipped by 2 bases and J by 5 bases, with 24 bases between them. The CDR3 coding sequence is TGTGCCAGCAGCTTATTAGTATCGGCGCTGCGCAAGGGGACTGAAGCTTTCTTT. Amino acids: CASSLLVSALRKGTEAFF. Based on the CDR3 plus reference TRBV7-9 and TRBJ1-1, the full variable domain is DTGVSQNPRHKITKRGQNVTFRCDPISEHNRLYWYRQTLGQGPEFLTYFQNEAQLEKSRLLSDRFSAERPKGSFSTLEIQRTEQGDSAMYLCASSLLVSALRKGTEAFFGQGTRLTVV.

CDR3: CASSRTGRSYNEQFF. The CDR3 DNA is TGTGCCAGCAGCCGGACAGGCCGCTCCTACAATGAGCAGTTCTTC. The chain links TRBV5-6 to TRBJ2-1; 7 nucleotides align to TRBD1. V trimming: 4 bases; J trimming: 0 bases; junction bases outside the gene matches: 4. The CDR3 totals 15 residues. CDR1 and CDR2 from the germline V gene are SGHDT and YYEEEE.

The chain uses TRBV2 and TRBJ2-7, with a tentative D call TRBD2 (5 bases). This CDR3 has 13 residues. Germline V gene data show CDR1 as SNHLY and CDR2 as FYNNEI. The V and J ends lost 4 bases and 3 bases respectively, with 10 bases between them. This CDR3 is CASSVSVDYEQYF. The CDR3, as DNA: TGTGCCAGCAGTGTTAGCGTAGACTACGAGCAGTACTTC.

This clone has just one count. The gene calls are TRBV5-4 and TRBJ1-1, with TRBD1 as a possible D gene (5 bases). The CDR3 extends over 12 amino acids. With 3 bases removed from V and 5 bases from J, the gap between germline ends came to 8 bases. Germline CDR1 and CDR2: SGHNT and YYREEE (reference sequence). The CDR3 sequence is CASSWGGTEAFF. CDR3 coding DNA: TGTGCCAGCAGCTGGGGGGGGACTGAAGCTTTCTTT.

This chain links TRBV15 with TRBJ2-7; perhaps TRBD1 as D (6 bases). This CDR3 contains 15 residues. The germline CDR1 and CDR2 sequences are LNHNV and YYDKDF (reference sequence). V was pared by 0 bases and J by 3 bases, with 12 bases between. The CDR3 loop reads CATSRDYAGDYEQYF. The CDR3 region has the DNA TGTGCCACCAGCAGAGATTATGCAGGGGACTACGAGCAGTACTTC.

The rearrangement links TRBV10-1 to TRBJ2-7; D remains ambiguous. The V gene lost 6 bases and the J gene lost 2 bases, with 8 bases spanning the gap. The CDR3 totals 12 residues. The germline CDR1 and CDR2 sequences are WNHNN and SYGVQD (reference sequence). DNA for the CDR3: TGCGCCAGCAGGGGCCCGACCTACGAGCAGTACTTC. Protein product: CASRGPTYEQYF.

Written as DNA, the CDR3 is TGTGCCAGCAGCCCCCGGACAGAACGGAACACTGAAGCTTTCTTT. It is translated as CASSPRTERNTEAFF. The V call is TRBV9, the J call TRBJ1-1, with a tentative D call TRBD1 (6 bases). This CDR3 is built from 15 residues. V lost 4 bases, J lost 1 base, and 14 bases lay in between. Germline V gene lookup returns CDR1 SGDLS and CDR2 YYNGEE.